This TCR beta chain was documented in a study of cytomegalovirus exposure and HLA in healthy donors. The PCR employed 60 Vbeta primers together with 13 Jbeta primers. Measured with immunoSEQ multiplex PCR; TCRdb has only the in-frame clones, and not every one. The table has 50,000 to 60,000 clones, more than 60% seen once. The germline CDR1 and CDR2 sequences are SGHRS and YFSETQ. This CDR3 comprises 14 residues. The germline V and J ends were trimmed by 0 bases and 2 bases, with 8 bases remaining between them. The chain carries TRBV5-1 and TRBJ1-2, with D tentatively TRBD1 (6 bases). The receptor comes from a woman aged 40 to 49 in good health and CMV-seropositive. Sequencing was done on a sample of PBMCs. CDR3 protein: CASSLGQGNYGYTF. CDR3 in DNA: TGCGCCAGCAGCTTGGGGCAGGGGAACTATGGCTACACCTTC.